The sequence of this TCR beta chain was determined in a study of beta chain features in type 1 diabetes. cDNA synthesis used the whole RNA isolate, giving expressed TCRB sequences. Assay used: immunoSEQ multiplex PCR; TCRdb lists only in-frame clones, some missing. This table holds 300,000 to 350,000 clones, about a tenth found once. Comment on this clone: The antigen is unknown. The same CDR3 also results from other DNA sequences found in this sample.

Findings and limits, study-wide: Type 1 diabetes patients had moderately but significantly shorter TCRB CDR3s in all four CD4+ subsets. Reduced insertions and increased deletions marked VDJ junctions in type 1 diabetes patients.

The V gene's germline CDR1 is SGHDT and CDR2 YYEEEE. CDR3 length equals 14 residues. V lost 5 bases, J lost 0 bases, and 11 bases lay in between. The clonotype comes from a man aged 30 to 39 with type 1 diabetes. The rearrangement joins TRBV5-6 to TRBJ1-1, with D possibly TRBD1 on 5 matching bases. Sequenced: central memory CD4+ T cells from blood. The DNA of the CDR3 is TGTGCCAGCAGTTTCGACAGAGTGAACACTGAAGCTTTCTTT. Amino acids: CASSFDRVNTEAFF. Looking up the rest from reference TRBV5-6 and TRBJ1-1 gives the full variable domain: DAGVTQSPTHLIKTRGQQVTLRCSPKSGHDTVSWYQQALGQGPQFIFQYYEEEERQRGNFPDRFSGHQFPNYSSELNVNALLLGDSALYLCASSFDRVNTEAFFGQGTRLTVV.